This TCR beta chain was obtained from a study of T-cell memory formation after mild COVID-19. TCRdb ran MiXCR on the 5' RACE reads and lists one entry per CDR3 protein. Of some 200,000 distinct CDR3 sequences detected, over 20% appear once; the ten largest clones hold about 23%. The V gene end was trimmed by 1 base and the J gene end by 5 bases; junction bases not matched to a gene: 13. This CDR3 comprises 18 residues. The germline V gene encodes CDR1 MGHRA and CDR2 YSYEKL. The sample consisted of PBMCs or a T cell subset sorted from them (not recorded which). The receptor comes from an adult woman who had mild COVID-19 (a few samples of this study predate the infection). Cell type and time point are not known. V and J are TRBV4-1 and TRBJ2-3; 9 nucleotides line up with TRBD1. CDR3 sequence: CASSQGVSGTGPLDTQYF. CDR3 bases: TGCGCCAGCAGCCAAGGAGTTTCCGGGACAGGGCCCCTAGATACGCAGTATTTT.